A single sample is the source of the 17 T cell receptor beta chains below, sequenced in a study of blood T cell repertoires in COVID-19. Sequenced by immunoSEQ multiplex PCR; TCRdb stores in-frame clones only, minus some. Of more than 250,000 clones listed, about 89% are singletons. The sample consisted of PBMCs or T cells enriched from blood (not recorded which). These receptors all stem from a young woman who had recovered from COVID-19.

The rearrangement uses TRBV10-3 and TRBJ2-3; D is ambiguous. CDR3 length equals 15 residues. Germline assignment: CDR1 ENHRY and CDR2 SYGVKD. With 2 bases removed from V and 4 bases from J, the gap between germline ends came to 13 bases. The CDR3 protein is CAISEPSYRADTQYF. CDR3 nucleotides: TGTGCCATCAGTGAGCCCTCCTACCGAGCAGATACGCAGTATTTT.

The genes are TRBV5-1 and TRBJ2-7, with D possibly matching TRBD2 (6 bases). Germline V gives CDR1 SGHRS, CDR2 YFSETQ. Trimming cost V 2 bases and J 9 bases, with 24 bases left between them. The length of the CDR3 is 16 residues. CDR3 DNA: TGCGCCAGCAGCTTATTTTCCCACGGGACCGAAGCGGGGCAGTACTTC. Translated: CASSLFSHGTEAGQYF.

The V gene is TRBV4-1, the J gene TRBJ2-1; D ambiguous. CDR1 is MGHRA, CDR2 YSYEKL, per germline. The germline V and J ends were trimmed by 5 bases and 6 bases, with 11 bases remaining between them. The CDR3 has 13 residues. CDR3 DNA: TGCGCCAGCAGCGACGGGTCTCGCAATGAGCAGTTCTTC. It encodes CASSDGSRNEQFF.

This sequence joins TRBV19 and TRBJ1-2; D may be TRBD1 (6 bases). The V gene lost 4 bases and the J gene lost 1 base, with 13 bases spanning the gap. This CDR3 has 15 residues. CDR1 and CDR2 from the germline V gene are LNHDA and SQIVND (reference sequence). In DNA form, the CDR3 reads TGTGCCAGTAGTAGGTACAGGGCGGGTAACTATGGCTACACCTTC. Translation gives CASSRYRAGNYGYTF.

The V call is TRBV27, the J call TRBJ2-1, with 8 nucleotides matching TRBD1. This CDR3 contains 11 residues. V was pared by 2 bases and J by 14 bases, with 2 bases of the junction left unmatched. Germline CDR1 is MNHEY and CDR2 is SMNVEV (reference sequence). The CDR3 bases are TGTGCCAGCAGTTTAGTGGGACAGGAGTTCTTC. Amino acid sequence: CASSLVGQEFF.

This chain joins TRBV5-1 and TRBJ1-1; 10 bases are shared with TRBD1. CDR3 length: 17 amino acids. CDR1 and CDR2 (germline): SGHRS, YFSETQ. J lost 6 bases, V lost 4 bases, and 15 bases had no gene match. The DNA for the CDR3 is TGCGCCAGCAGCCGCGAACTTCCCGGGACAGGGGAACCTGAAGCTTTCTTT. Encoded protein: CASSRELPGTGEPEAFF.

The rearrangement uses TRBV27 and TRBJ1-6; no clear D gene. Germline V gives CDR1 MNHEY, CDR2 SMNVEV (reference sequence). The CDR3 is 13 residues long. V was cut by 3 bases and J by 8 bases, with 8 bases left in between. The CDR3 region has the DNA TGTGCCAGCAGTTTTACCGGGGATTCACCCCTCCACTTT. This codes for CASSFTGDSPLHF.

The J gene is TRBJ1-1, the V gene TRBV5-8; D ambiguous. This CDR3 comprises 14 residues. The V end was cut by 3 bases, the J end by 0 bases, with 9 bases between. Germline CDR1 SGHTS, CDR2 YDEGEE. The DNA of the CDR3 is TGTGCCAGCAGCTCATGGAGGATGAACACTGAAGCTTTCTTT. It translates to CASSSWRMNTEAFF.

The chain employs TRBV7-3 and TRBJ2-1; the D gene is possibly TRBD2 (6 bases). This CDR3 has 16 residues. The germline CDR1 and CDR2 sequences are SGHTA and FQGTGA. V lost 1 base and J 0 bases, leaving 10 bases between the germline ends. This chain's CDR3 is CASSLMAGSSYNEQFF. In DNA form, the CDR3 reads TGTGCCAGCAGCTTAATGGCGGGGAGCTCCTACAATGAGCAGTTCTTC.

The chain carries TRBV5-1 and TRBJ1-4; 7 bases agree with TRBD1. Germline values: CDR1 SGHRS, CDR2 YFSETQ. V shed 4 bases and J 8 bases; nucleotides not matched to a gene: 23. The CDR3 loop spans 19 amino acids. The CDR3 loop is CASSPQIATPGGLGEKLFF. DNA for the CDR3: TGCGCCAGCAGCCCCCAGATCGCTACGCCAGGGGGGTTGGGCGAAAAACTGTTTTTT. Together with reference TRBV5-1 and TRBJ1-4, the CDR3 gives the full variable domain: KAGVTQTPRYLIKTRGQQVTLSCSPISGHRSVSWYQQTPGQGLQFLFEYFSETQRNKGNFPGRFSGRQFSNSRSEMNVSTLELGDSALYLCASSPQIATPGGLGEKLFFGSGTQLSVL.

The rearrangement uses TRBV6-5 and TRBJ2-6, with a tentative D call TRBD2 (6 bases). The V end was cut by 2 bases, the J end by 1 base, with 6 bases between. CDR3 size: 15 residues. Germline V gives CDR1 MNHEY, CDR2 SVGAGI. The CDR3: CASSYGGSGANVLTF. The CDR3 coding sequence is TGTGCCAGCAGTTACGGAGGGTCTGGGGCCAACGTCCTGACTTTC.

The J gene is TRBJ1-1, the V gene TRBV7-8; D is ambiguous. This CDR3 is built from 15 residues. Germline V gene data show CDR1 as SGHVS and CDR2 as FQNEAQ. V lost 2 bases and J lost 1, with 11 bases in between. The DNA of the CDR3 is TGTGCCAGCAGCTTACGCCCGGGGAGGAACACTGAAGCTTTCTTT. This codes for CASSLRPGRNTEAFF.

This clone was picked up one time. The rearrangement links TRBV28 to TRBJ2-7; 8 bases are shared with TRBD1. The CDR3 has 16 residues. V lost 5 bases and J lost 3; bases outside the gene matches: 12. Germline assignment: CDR1 MDHEN and CDR2 SYDVKM. CDR3 loop: CASSTPTGATYYEQYF. In DNA, the CDR3 is TGTGCCAGCAGTACCCCGACAGGGGCCACATACTACGAGCAGTACTTC.

The rearrangement links TRBV30 to TRBJ2-3, with D uncertain. The V gene lost 1 base and the J gene lost 0 bases, with 5 bases spanning the gap. This CDR3 contains 13 residues. Germline values: CDR1 GTSNPN, CDR2 SVGIG (reference sequence). The CDR3 nucleotides are TGTGCCTGGAGTGCTTCTAGCACAGATACGCAGTATTTT. This gives the protein CAWSASSTDTQYF.

CDR3 in amino acids: CASSVEGLGTDTQYF. In DNA, the CDR3 is TGTGCCAGCAGCGTAGAGGGACTGGGCACAGATACGCAGTATTTT. The V call is TRBV9, the J call TRBJ2-3; perhaps TRBD2 as D (6 bases). The CDR3 sequence is 15 residues long. The V gene's germline CDR1 is SGDLS and CDR2 YYNGEE. The V gene lost 0 bases and the J gene lost 1 base, with 9 bases spanning the gap. Variable domain in full (rest from reference TRBV9 and TRBJ2-3): DSGVTQTPKHLITATGQRVTLRCSPRSGDLSVYWYQQSLDQGLQFLIQYYNGEERAKGNILERFSAQQFPDLHSELNLSSLELGDSALYFCASSVEGLGTDTQYFGPGTRLTVL.

J is TRBJ2-1 and V is TRBV5-1; a weak D match, TRBD2 (6 bases). Trimming left V 0 bases short and J 4 bases short, with 14 bases between. Germline V CDR1 and CDR2: SGHRS, YFSETQ. The CDR3 has 16 amino acids. CDR3 DNA sequence: TGCGCCAGCAGCTTGGTAGGCGGGGCCACTTACAATGAGCAGTTCTTC. This codes for CASSLVGGATYNEQFF.

The chain employs TRBV5-1 and TRBJ1-2, with 8 bases lining up with TRBD1. Germline CDR1 and CDR2: SGHRS and YFSETQ. The CDR3 is 15 amino acids. J gave up 2 bases and V 4 bases, and 7 bases lay outside the gene matches. Written as DNA, the CDR3 is TGCGCCAGCAGCCCGAGCGGGACAGGAAACTATGGCTACACCTTC. Amino acids: CASSPSGTGNYGYTF.